A single sample is the source of the 11 T cell receptor beta chains below, sequenced in a study of response to subunit inactivated influenza vaccine. From the RT-PCR reads, TCRdb called clonotypes with MiXCR, one entry per CDR3 protein. The table has approximately 530,000 distinct CDR3 sequences, approximately 7.2% seen once. The sample in question was PBMCs from blood, obtained 23 months after vaccination. These receptor sequences come from a man between 50 and 69 years old who received an inactivated influenza vaccine.

V usage is TRBV25-1 and J usage is TRBJ1-4; D is uncertain. In germline, CDR1 is MGHDK, CDR2 SYGVNS. V was shortened by 4 bases and J by 5 bases, with 14 bases between the two germline ends. The CDR3 covers 15 residues. CDR3 loop: CASSGVAPLNEKLFF. CDR3 in DNA: TGTGCCAGCAGTGGCGTCGCTCCTTTGAATGAAAAACTGTTTTTT. Full variable domain (outside the CDR3, taken from reference TRBV25-1 and TRBJ1-4): EADIYQTPRYLVIGTGKKITLECSQTMGHDKMYWYQQDPGMELHLIHYSYGVNSTEKGDLSSESTVSRIRTEHFPLTLESARPSHTSQYLCASSGVAPLNEKLFFGSGTQLSVL.

J is TRBJ2-5 and V is TRBV5-6, with 8 bases matching TRBD2. There are 16 residues in the CDR3. Per the germline V gene, CDR1 is SGHDT and CDR2 is YYEEEE. With 3 bases clipped from V and 5 bases from J, the junction kept 12 bases outside the gene matches. The CDR3 loop reads CASSSYLSGGPETQYF. CDR3 bases: TGTGCCAGCAGCTCTTACCTGAGCGGGGGCCCTGAGACCCAGTACTTC.

There are many counts of this clonotype. The chain is built from TRBV3-1 and TRBJ2-2, with D unresolved. V lost 4 bases to trimming and J lost 6 bases, with 12 bases between them. There are 14 residues in the CDR3. Germline V gene sequence: CDR1 LGHDT, CDR2 YNNKEL (reference sequence). This CDR3 reads CASSPRYTAGELFF. Here the CDR3 DNA reads TGTGCCAGCAGCCCCCGGTACACCGCCGGGGAGCTGTTTTTT.

This clonotype has only a few counts. The chain joins TRBV7-9 to TRBJ2-3, with 7 bases that match TRBD1. With V trimmed by 5 bases and J by 3 bases, 8 bases remained unmatched. The CDR3 loop spans 15 amino acids. Germline V gives CDR1 SEHNR, CDR2 FQNEAQ (reference sequence). CDR3 DNA: TGTGCCAGCAGCGCGCGAGGGGGCGATACAGATACGCAGTATTTT. It translates to CASSARGGDTDTQYF.

In its sample, this clonotype was seen many times. The junction and the germline gene differ at one end; a read error may be behind it. V gene TRBV24-1 combines with J gene TRBJ2-1, with unresolved D. This CDR3 has 13 amino acids. Germline CDR1 KGHDR, CDR2 SFDVKD. This chain's CDR3 is CATSDSPTPIMVF. The CDR3 DNA reads TGTGCCACCAGTGATTCCCCGACACCGATAATGGTCTTC.

The chain joins TRBV3-1 to TRBJ1-1; D might be TRBD1 (6 bases). The V end lost 3 bases, the J end lost 4 bases, and 12 bases lay between the germline ends. CDR1 LGHDT and CDR2 YNNKEL come from the germline V gene (reference sequence). CDR3 size: 14 residues. The CDR3 loop reads CASSQGTGPTEAFF. As DNA, the CDR3 is TGTGCCAGCAGCCAGGGAACAGGGCCCACTGAAGCTTTCTTT.

This clonotype was found a few times. J is TRBJ1-6 and V is TRBV20-1, with 7 bases that match TRBD1. Trimming at V came to 1 base and at J to 5 bases, leaving 5 bases not matched to a gene. The CDR3 has 15 amino acids. CDR1 is DFQATT, CDR2 SNEGSKA, per germline (reference sequence). CDR3: CSARAGTDNNSPLHF. CDR3 bases: TGCAGTGCTAGAGCCGGGACAGATAATAATTCACCCCTCCACTTT.

There are a few counts of this clonotype. The chain couples TRBV20-1 to TRBJ1-1; possibly TRBD1 for D (6 bases). Germline V gene data show CDR1 as DFQATT and CDR2 as SNEGSKA (reference sequence). Trimming removed 0 bases from V and 5 bases from J, with 13 bases in between. The CDR3 contains 14 residues. CDR3 in DNA: TGCAGTGCTAGAGACCACAGGGTAAGAACTGAAGCTTTCTTT. This gives the protein CSARDHRVRTEAFF.

This clonotype has at least ten counts. V is TRBV7-2 and J is TRBJ2-2; perhaps D is TRBD1 or TRBD2 (5 bases each). V lost 3 bases, J lost 4 bases, and 12 bases lay in between. This CDR3 spans 15 amino acids. Germline values: CDR1 SGHTA, CDR2 FQGNSA. The CDR3 coding sequence is TGTGCCAGCAGCTTTTCCCCAGGGAGCACCGGGGAGCTGTTTTTT. Protein product: CASSFSPGSTGELFF.

This clonotype was recorded a few times. The rearrangement links TRBV28 to TRBJ2-1; D is unclear. V was cut by 4 bases and J by 4 bases, with 8 bases left in between. The CDR3 totals 13 residues. Germline V gene lookup returns CDR1 MDHEN and CDR2 SYDVKM. CDR3 amino acids: CASSSTNYNEQFF. For the CDR3, the DNA is TGTGCCAGCAGTTCGACAAATTACAATGAGCAGTTCTTC.

This clonotype turned up a few times. V usage is TRBV6-1 and J usage is TRBJ2-1, with 11 bases that match TRBD2. V lost 5 bases and J lost 5; bases outside the gene matches: 5. CDR3 size: 15 residues. Germline-derived CDR1 and CDR2 are MNHNS and SASEGT. Here the CDR3 reads CASSPSGGSNNEQFF. The CDR3 nucleotides are TGTGCCAGCAGTCCTAGCGGGGGGTCGAACAATGAGCAGTTCTTC.